This T cell receptor (beta chain) was profiled in a study of PD-1 blockade in classical Hodgkin lymphoma. Study-level findings and limits: Unlike CD8+ TCR diversity, which did not rise significantly by C4D1, CD4+ TCR diversity did. The origin of the repertoire differences remains undefined, with disease activity or prior therapy as possible causes. Patients who responded completely had about the same baseline diversity as newly diagnosed patients.

Each patient experienced a relapse that followed autologous stem cell transplantation, and brentuximab vedotin exposure varied. Germline CDR1 ENHRY, CDR2 SYGVKD. Trimming left V 10 bases short and J 3 bases short, with 18 bases between. The CDR3 is 15 residues long. Sequenced by immunoSEQ multiplex PCR; TCRdb stores in-frame clones only, minus some. The data hold 30,000 to 45,000 clones, with 87% observed a single time. In the case of this clone: Antigen: not known.

This clonotype originated in a human donor with classical Hodgkin lymphoma. The genes are TRBV10-3 and TRBJ2-2; TRBD1 is a possible D gene (5 bases). Material: peripheral blood mononuclear cells (PBMCs), obtained at baseline. CDR3 nucleotides: TGTGCCACCTCGCGGATGGGGCCGGACACCGGGGAGCTGTTTTTT. Its translation: CATSRMGPDTGELFF.